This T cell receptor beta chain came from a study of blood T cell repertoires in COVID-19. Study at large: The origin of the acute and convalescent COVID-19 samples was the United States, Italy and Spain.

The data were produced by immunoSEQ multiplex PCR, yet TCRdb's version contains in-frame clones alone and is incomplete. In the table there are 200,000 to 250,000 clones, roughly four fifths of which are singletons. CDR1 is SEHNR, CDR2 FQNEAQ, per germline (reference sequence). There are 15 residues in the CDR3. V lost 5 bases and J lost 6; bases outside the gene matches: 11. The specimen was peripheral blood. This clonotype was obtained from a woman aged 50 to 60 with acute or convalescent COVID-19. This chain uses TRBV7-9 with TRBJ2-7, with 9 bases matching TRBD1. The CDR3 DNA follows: TGTGCCAGCAGCCGGACCGGGACAGGGCGCGGCGAGCAGTACTTC. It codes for CASSRTGTGRGEQYF.